This TCR beta chain was identified during a study of CD8 T cells in Susac syndrome. When the RNA was reverse transcribed, random hexamers were used with an input of 0.5 to 1 ug. TCRdb reprocessed the immunoSEQ multiplex PCR reads with MiXCR, giving one entry per CDR3 protein. The sample comprises about 120,000 distinct CDR3 sequences, around 94% of which are singletons, and about 0.28% rests with the top ten. Germline loops: CDR1 DFQATT, CDR2 SNEGSKA (reference sequence). The CDR3 has 19 residues. V was cut by 0 bases and J by 2 bases, with 22 bases left in between. The TCR was taken from a human donor with Susac syndrome. The sample taken for sequencing was CD8+ T cells from PBMCs. The chain combines TRBV20-1 with TRBJ1-4; a weak D match, TRBD1 (6 bases). This CDR3 is CSARDPLTGRRGTNEKLFF. CDR3 sequence (DNA): TGCAGTGCTAGAGATCCCTTGACAGGCCGACGTGGGACTAATGAAAAACTGTTTTTT.